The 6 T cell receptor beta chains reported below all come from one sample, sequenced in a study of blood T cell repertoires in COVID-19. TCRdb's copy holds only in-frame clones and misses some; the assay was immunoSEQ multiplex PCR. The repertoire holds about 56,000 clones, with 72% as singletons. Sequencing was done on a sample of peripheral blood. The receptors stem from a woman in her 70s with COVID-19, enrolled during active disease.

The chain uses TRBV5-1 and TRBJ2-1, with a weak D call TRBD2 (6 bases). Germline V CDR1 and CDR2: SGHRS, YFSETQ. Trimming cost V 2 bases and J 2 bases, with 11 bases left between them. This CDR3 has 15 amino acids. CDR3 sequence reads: CASSFGGSAYNEQFF. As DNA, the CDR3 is TGCGCCAGCAGCTTCGGAGGGTCGGCCTACAATGAGCAGTTCTTC.

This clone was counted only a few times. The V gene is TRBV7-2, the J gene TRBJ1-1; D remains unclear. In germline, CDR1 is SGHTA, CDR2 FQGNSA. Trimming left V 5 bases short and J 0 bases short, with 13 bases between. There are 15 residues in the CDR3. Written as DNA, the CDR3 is TGTGCCAGCAGCCTGAGGGCAGCAATGAACACTGAAGCTTTCTTT. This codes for CASSLRAAMNTEAFF.

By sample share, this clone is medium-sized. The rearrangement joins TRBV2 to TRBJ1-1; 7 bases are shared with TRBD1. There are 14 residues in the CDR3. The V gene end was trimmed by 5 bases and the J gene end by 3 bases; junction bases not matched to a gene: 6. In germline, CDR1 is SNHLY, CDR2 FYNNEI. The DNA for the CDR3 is TGTGCCAGCAGTCCCCAGGGGGTTGACACTGAAGCTTTCTTT. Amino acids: CASSPQGVDTEAFF.

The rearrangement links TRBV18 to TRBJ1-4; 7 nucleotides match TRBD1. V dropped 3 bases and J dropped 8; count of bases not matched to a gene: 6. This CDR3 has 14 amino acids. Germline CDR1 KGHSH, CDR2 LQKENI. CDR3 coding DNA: TGTGCCAGCTCACCGACAGGGTTACGGGAAAAACTGTTTTTT. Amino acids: CASSPTGLREKLFF.

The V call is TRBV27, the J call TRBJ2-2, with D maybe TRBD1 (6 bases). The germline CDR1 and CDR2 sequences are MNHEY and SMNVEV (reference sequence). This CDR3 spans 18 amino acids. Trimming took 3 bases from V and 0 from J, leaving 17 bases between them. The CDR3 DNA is TGTGCCAGCAGTTTGTACCCTATGGACAGAGCGAACACCGGGGAGCTGTTTTTT. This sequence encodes CASSLYPMDRANTGELFF.

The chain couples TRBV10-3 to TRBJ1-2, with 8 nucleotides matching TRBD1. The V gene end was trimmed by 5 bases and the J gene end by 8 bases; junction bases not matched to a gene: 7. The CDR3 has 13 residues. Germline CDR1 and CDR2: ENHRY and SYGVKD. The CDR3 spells CAISTTGENGYTF. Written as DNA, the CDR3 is TGTGCCATCAGTACGACAGGGGAGAACGGCTACACCTTC.